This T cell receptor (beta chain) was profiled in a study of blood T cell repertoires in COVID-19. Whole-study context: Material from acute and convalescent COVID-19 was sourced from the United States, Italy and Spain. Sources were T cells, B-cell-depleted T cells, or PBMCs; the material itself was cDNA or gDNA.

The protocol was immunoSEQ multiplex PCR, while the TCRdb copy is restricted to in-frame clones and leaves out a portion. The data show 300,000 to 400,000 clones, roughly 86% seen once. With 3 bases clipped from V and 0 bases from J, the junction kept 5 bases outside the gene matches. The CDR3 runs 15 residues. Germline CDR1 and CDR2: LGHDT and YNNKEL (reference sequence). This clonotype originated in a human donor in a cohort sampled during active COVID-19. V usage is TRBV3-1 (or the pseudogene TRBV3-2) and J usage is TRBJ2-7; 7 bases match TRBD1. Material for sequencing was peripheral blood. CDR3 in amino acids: CASSQTGKSSYEQYF. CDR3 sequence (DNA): TGTGCCAGCAGCCAGACAGGGAAAAGCTCCTACGAGCAGTACTTC.